A single sample is the source of the 27 T cell receptor beta chains below, sequenced in a study of blood T cell repertoires in COVID-19. TCRdb's table, derived via immunoSEQ multiplex PCR, lists solely in-frame clones and lacks some. The sample carries 170,000 or so clones, 70% to 90% recorded once. Specimen: peripheral blood. The receptor source for this set is a man between 35 and 55 years old with active or convalescent COVID-19.

The rearrangement links TRBV5-1 to TRBJ2-7, with 9 bases that match TRBD1. J was trimmed by 5 bases and V by 1 base; bases with no gene match: 10. CDR3 length: 16 residues. In germline, CDR1 is SGHRS, CDR2 YFSETQ. The CDR3 is CASSLPTGTGFNEQYF. CDR3 in DNA: TGCGCCAGCAGCTTGCCTACCGGGACAGGGTTCAACGAGCAGTACTTC.

The chain recombines TRBV28 with TRBJ2-2; D ambiguous. Germline V lookup: CDR1 MDHEN, CDR2 SYDVKM. V was cut by 3 bases and J by 1 base, with 6 bases left in between. The CDR3 consists of 14 residues. CDR3 loop: CASSFPENTGELFF. The DNA of the CDR3 is TGTGCCAGCAGTTTCCCAGAGAACACCGGGGAGCTGTTTTTT.

A note on this clone: Other DNA sequences of this sample code for an identical CDR3. The chain combines TRBV5-1 with TRBJ2-3, with 9 bases identical to TRBD1. The CDR3 consists of 15 residues. CDR1 and CDR2 (germline): SGHRS, YFSETQ. Germline trimming cut 0 bases from V and 1 base from J; bases unmatched to any gene: 0. The CDR3 region is CASSLGQGGTDTQYF. The CDR3 DNA sequence: TGCGCCAGCAGCTTGGGACAGGGGGGCACAGATACGCAGTATTTT.

CDR3 sequence reads: CASSNPLRQTTGELFF. The CDR3 DNA reads TGCGCCAGCAGCAATCCCCTCAGACAGACAACCGGGGAGCTGTTTTTT. The rearrangement joins TRBV4-1 to TRBJ2-2, with a weak D call TRBD1 (5 bases). Germline CDR1 is MGHRA and CDR2 is YSYEKL. The CDR3 contains 16 residues. The V end lost 5 bases, the J end lost 5 bases, and 18 bases lay between the germline ends.

This chain connects TRBV5-4 to TRBJ2-7; 8 bases agree with TRBD1. This CDR3 has 14 amino acids. V trimming: 5 bases; J trimming: 2 bases; junction bases outside the gene matches: 6. Germline V CDR1 and CDR2: SGHNT, YYREEE (reference sequence). The CDR3 DNA sequence: TGTGCCAGCAGTCCGCAGGGGGCCACCTACGAGCAGTACTTC. It codes for CASSPQGATYEQYF.

This clone was seen only once. The V gene is TRBV7-2, the J gene TRBJ2-5; perhaps TRBD2 as D (5 bases). CDR1 is SGHTA, CDR2 FQGNSA, per germline. This CDR3 contains 14 residues. V lost 6 bases to trimming and J lost 7 bases, with 18 bases between them. CDR3 nucleotide sequence: TGTGCCAGCAGTCCTGCACCCGAGGCGGGGACCCAGTACTTC. Translated, it gives CASSPAPEAGTQYF.

The chain employs TRBV3-1 (or the pseudogene TRBV3-2) and TRBJ2-4; TRBD1 is a possible D gene (5 bases). V lost 0 bases and J lost 9, with 9 bases in between. The CDR3 sequence is 13 residues long. The germline CDR1 and CDR2 sequences are LGHDT and YNNKEL (reference sequence). CDR3 sequence reads: CASSQDRASIQYF. CDR3 sequence (DNA): TGTGCCAGCAGCCAAGACAGGGCGAGCATTCAGTACTTC.

The chain links TRBV25-1 to TRBJ1-6; TRBD1 agrees at 9 bases. Trimming took 5 bases from V and 8 from J; bases not matched to a gene: 4. The CDR3 spans 14 residues. Germline-derived CDR1 and CDR2 are MGHDK and SYGVNS. The CDR3 nucleotides are TGTGCCAGCAGTCAGGGGACAGGGTATTCACCCCTCCACTTT. It is translated as CASSQGTGYSPLHF.

This sequence joins TRBV9 and TRBJ1-3; tentatively, D is TRBD1 (5 bases). V was shortened by 0 bases and J by 3 bases, with 10 bases between the two germline ends. The CDR3 length is 15 residues. CDR1 SGDLS and CDR2 YYNGEE come from the germline V gene. The CDR3 nucleotides read TGTGCCAGCAGCGTAGAAGCGGGGGATGGAAACACCATATATTTT. Translated: CASSVEAGDGNTIYF.

The chain has TRBV7-8 and TRBJ2-3; the D gene is possibly TRBD2 (7 bases). This CDR3 region has 14 residues. Per germline, CDR1 SGHVS and CDR2 FQNEAQ. V was shortened by 6 bases and J by 4 bases, with 14 bases between the two germline ends. Here the CDR3 reads CASRGRGGADTQYF. The CDR3 DNA follows: TGTGCCAGCAGAGGGAGGGGGGGAGCAGATACGCAGTATTTT.

This rearrangement joins TRBV6-2 or TRBV6-3 to TRBJ2-3, with TRBD2 matching over 9 bases. In germline, CDR1 is MNHEY, CDR2 SVGEGT. The junction had 5 bases not matched to a gene; V was cut back by 4 bases and J by 0 bases. The CDR3 runs to 16 residues. The CDR3 sequence is CASSSYSGSSTDTQYF. The CDR3 DNA follows: TGTGCCAGCAGTTCTTATAGCGGGAGTAGCACAGATACGCAGTATTTT.

The gene calls are TRBV12-3 or TRBV12-4 and TRBJ2-7; D is perhaps TRBD1 (6 bases). Trimming left V 5 bases short and J 4 bases short, with 12 bases between. There are 13 residues in the CDR3. The CDR3 sequence: CASSPGHIYEQYF. In DNA, the CDR3 is TGTGCCAGCAGTCCGGGACACATATACGAGCAGTACTTC.

The gene calls are TRBV7-9 and TRBJ1-4, with no clear D. The CDR3 covers 14 residues. Germline assignment: CDR1 SEHNR and CDR2 FQNEAQ (reference sequence). Trimming stripped 2 bases from V and 4 bases from J, with 8 bases between. The CDR3 bases are TGTGCCAGCAGCTTAACGAGCCGTAATGAAAAACTGTTTTTT. Protein sequence: CASSLTSRNEKLFF.

The rearrangement links TRBV29-1 to TRBJ2-7; 7 bases map to TRBD1. This CDR3 contains 13 residues. Germline-derived CDR1 and CDR2 are SQVTM and ANQGSEA. The trim removed 4 bases at V and 4 bases at J, leaving 7 bases unmatched. CDR3 residues: CSVVGQGVYEQYF. DNA for the CDR3: TGCAGCGTTGTAGGCCAGGGGGTTTACGAGCAGTACTTC.

V usage is TRBV29-1 and J usage is TRBJ1-4, with 8 bases aligning to TRBD1. V trimming: 6 bases; J trimming: 0 bases; junction bases outside the gene matches: 6. The CDR3 has 15 residues. Germline CDR1 and CDR2: SQVTM and ANQGSEA. CDR3 sequence reads: CSVRTGTTTNEKLFF. The CDR3, as DNA: TGCAGCGTAAGGACAGGGACAACAACTAATGAAAAACTGTTTTTT.

The rearrangement links TRBV7-2 to TRBJ1-1; 7 nucleotides align to TRBD1. Germline CDR1 is SGHTA and CDR2 is FQGNSA. The CDR3 runs to 15 residues. The V gene end was trimmed by 2 bases and the J gene end by 1 base; junction bases not matched to a gene: 4. The CDR3 loop reads CASSLRQGGNTEAFF. DNA of the CDR3: TGTGCCAGCAGCTTAAGACAGGGAGGGAACACTGAAGCTTTCTTT.

This clone has just one count. This chain joins TRBV13 and TRBJ2-3; 7 nucleotides agree with TRBD2. The junction had 19 bases not matched to a gene; V was cut back by 5 bases and J by 8 bases. Germline V gene data show CDR1 as PRHDT and CDR2 as FYEKMQ (reference sequence). This CDR3 is 17 amino acids long. The CDR3 region has the DNA TGTGCCAGCAGCGACACTCAGGCGGGGGATACCCTCGGTACGCAGTATTTT. It codes for CASSDTQAGDTLGTQYF.

The chain is built from TRBV4-2 and TRBJ2-1; 13 bases agree with TRBD2. CDR1 and CDR2 (germline): LGHNA, YNFKEQ. With 4 bases clipped from V and 0 bases from J, the junction kept 6 bases outside the gene matches. The CDR3 has 18 amino acids. CDR3 DNA sequence: TGTGCCAGCAGCCGACTAGCGGGGGGCACTTCCTCCTACAATGAGCAGTTCTTC. Its protein product is CASSRLAGGTSSYNEQFF.

The chain carries TRBV28 and TRBJ2-1; 13 bases match TRBD2. This CDR3 is built from 16 residues. Germline assignment: CDR1 MDHEN and CDR2 SYDVKM. V shed 6 bases, J shed 7 bases, and the junction held 9 bases outside the gene matches. Here the CDR3 reads CASSFGLAGAGNEQFF. In nucleotides, the CDR3 is TGTGCCAGCAGCTTCGGACTAGCGGGGGCCGGTAATGAGCAGTTCTTC.

The CDR3 bases are TGTGCCAGCAGTCGGGGGAGCTCCTACGAGCAGTACTTC. This encodes CASSRGSSYEQYF. This chain uses TRBV5-4 with TRBJ2-7; possible D gene TRBD2, 6 bases. CDR1 and CDR2 (germline): SGHNT, YYREEE (reference sequence). The CDR3 contains 13 residues. Trimming cost V 5 bases and J 0 bases, with 9 bases left between them.

The gene calls are TRBV28 and TRBJ2-1; 10 bases line up with TRBD1. The CDR3 length is 17 residues. Germline values: CDR1 MDHEN, CDR2 SYDVKM. Unmatched junction bases numbered 4, after V lost 1 base and J lost 1 base. The CDR3 here is CASSLFRDRGSYNEQFF. CDR3 sequence (DNA): TGTGCCAGCAGTTTATTCAGGGACAGGGGTTCCTACAATGAGCAGTTCTTC. Supplemented by reference TRBV28 and TRBJ2-1, the full variable domain reads DVKVTQSSRYLVKRTGEKVFLECVQDMDHENMFWYRQDPGLGLRLIYFSYDVKMKEKGDIPEGYSVSREKKERFSLILESASTNQTSMYLCASSLFRDRGSYNEQFFGPGTRLTVL.

The chain combines TRBV6-5 with TRBJ1-2, with 7 nucleotides matching TRBD1. The CDR3 spans 14 residues. Germline V gene lookup returns CDR1 MNHEY and CDR2 SVGAGI. The V and J ends lost 4 bases and 4 bases, in that order; junction bases with no gene match: 6. The CDR3 nucleotides read TGTGCCAGCAGTTTAACAGGGGATGTCTATGGCTACACCTTC. This codes for CASSLTGDVYGYTF.

The V call is TRBV15, the J call TRBJ1-1, with 10 bases aligning to TRBD1. Germline V gene lookup returns CDR1 LNHNV and CDR2 YYDKDF (reference sequence). The trim removed 4 bases at V and 0 bases at J, leaving 5 bases unmatched. The CDR3 has 16 residues. CDR3 nucleotide sequence: TGTGCCACCAGCAAACCGGGACAGGGGATGAACACTGAAGCTTTCTTT. Translation gives CATSKPGQGMNTEAFF.

In its sample, this clone was seen once. The CDR3 DNA reads as TGTGCCACCCGCTTGGACAGGGGGATTGGTCAGCCCCAGCATTTT. As protein: CATRLDRGIGQPQHF. The V gene is TRBV19, the J gene TRBJ1-5; TRBD1 aligns across 10 bases. This CDR3 is 15 amino acids long. Germline assignment: CDR1 LNHDA and CDR2 SQIVND (reference sequence). Trimming at V came to 10 bases and at J to 6 bases, leaving 12 bases not matched to a gene.

A remark on this clone: The sample holds other DNA sequences that translate to the same CDR3. V and J are TRBV5-1 and TRBJ2-1; no firm D call. Trimming removed 0 bases from V and 0 bases from J, with 4 bases in between. The V gene's germline CDR1 is SGHRS and CDR2 YFSETQ. This CDR3 comprises 14 residues. CDR3 DNA: TGCGCCAGCAGCTTGGGGAGCTCCTACAATGAGCAGTTCTTC. The encoded protein is CASSLGSSYNEQFF.

The rearrangement links TRBV9 to TRBJ1-4; possible D gene TRBD1, 5 bases. Between the trimmed V and J ends, which lost 0 bases and 13 bases, there was a span of 13 bases. The CDR3 is made up of 13 amino acids. Germline-derived CDR1 and CDR2 are SGDLS and YYNGEE. The CDR3 region is CASSVGVGGRLFF. DNA for the CDR3: TGTGCCAGCAGCGTAGGGGTCGGGGGAAGACTGTTTTTT.

The V gene is TRBV28, the J gene TRBJ2-7, with D possibly being TRBD1 (5 bases). The CDR3 has 15 residues. The germline V gene has CDR1 MDHEN and CDR2 SYDVKM. Trimming removed 5 bases at V and 0 bases at J, with 14 bases between. The DNA of the CDR3 is TGTGCCAGCAGTGAACCGACAGAGCTCTCCTACGAGCAGTACTTC. Protein sequence: CASSEPTELSYEQYF.